The present T cell receptor beta chain was sequenced within a study of blood T cell repertoires in COVID-19. Cohort 3 donors were reported recovered after two negative PCRs, clearance, or symptom resolution. After removal of 4 bases from V and 5 bases from J, the junction contained 9 bases not matched to a gene. Germline assignment: CDR1 SEHNR and CDR2 FQNEAQ (reference sequence). CDR3 length equals 15 residues. Here immunoSEQ multiplex PCR was the method, and the copy in TCRdb shows in-frame clones only, minus some. The sample has some 330,000 clones, around 83% seen once. The clonotype was recovered from a woman in her fifties or sixties who had recovered from COVID-19. Specimen: PBMCs or T cells enriched from blood (not recorded which). This rearrangement joins TRBV7-9 to TRBJ2-3; 7 bases line up with TRBD2. In DNA form, the CDR3 reads TGTGCCAGCAGCTCTCCCAGCGGGATGAGAGATACGCAGTATTTT. Protein: CASSSPSGMRDTQYF. Variable domain in full (rest from reference TRBV7-9 and TRBJ2-3): DTGVSQNPRHKITKRGQNVTFRCDPISEHNRLYWYRQTLGQGPEFLTYFQNEAQLEKSRLLSDRFSAERPKGSFSTLEIQRTEQGDSAMYLCASSSPSGMRDTQYFGPGTRLTVL.